The 27 T cell receptor beta chains below come from one sample, sequenced in a study of CD8 T cells in Susac syndrome. Reverse transcription of roughly 0.5 to 1 ug RNA was performed with random hexamers. TCRdb fed the immunoSEQ multiplex PCR reads into MiXCR, producing one record per CDR3 protein. The data contain about 290,000 distinct CDR3 sequences, 85% of them seen just once; the ten biggest clones take up around 0.2%. Sequenced: CD8+ T cells from PBMCs. The receptors were gathered from a human donor with multiple sclerosis.

The rearrangement links TRBV30 to TRBJ2-1, with a possible D match to TRBD1 (6 bases). This CDR3 has 14 amino acids. Looked up from germline, CDR1 is GTSNPN and CDR2 is SVGIG (reference sequence). V was clipped by 5 bases and J by 0 bases, with 11 bases between them. The CDR3: CAWSLDSSYNEQFF. The CDR3 DNA is TGTGCCTGGTCTCTGGACAGCTCCTACAATGAGCAGTTCTTC.

In regard to this clonotype: One junction end does not reproduce the germline sequence, and a read error may be involved. The CDR3 sequence is CASSVGLAGGPLGQFF. CDR3 sequence (DNA): TGTGCCAGCAGCGTAGGACTAGCGGGAGGGCCTCTGGGGCAGTTCTTC. The chain carries TRBV13 and TRBJ2-1; TRBD2 matches 15 bases. This CDR3 region has 16 residues. CDR1 is PRHDT and CDR2 is FYEKMQ in the germline V gene (reference sequence).

The chain employs TRBV27 and TRBJ2-7; 10 nucleotides match TRBD1. V trimming: 5 bases; J trimming: 7 bases; junction bases outside the gene matches: 14. CDR1 is MNHEY and CDR2 is SMNVEV in the germline V gene (reference sequence). CDR3 size: 16 residues. CDR3 residues: CASSEVPGQGSSEQYF. CDR3 coding DNA: TGTGCCAGCAGTGAGGTACCGGGACAGGGGTCCTCGGAGCAGTACTTC.

This clonotype was counted a few times. The V and J genes are TRBV4-1 and TRBJ2-3; no firm D call. The CDR3 consists of 13 residues. Trimming pared 0 bases from V and 7 bases from J, leaving 8 bases between. The germline CDR1 and CDR2 sequences are MGHRA and YSYEKL. The CDR3 DNA sequence: TGCGCCAGCAGCCAAGATCTGGTAAATACGCAGTATTTT. This sequence encodes CASSQDLVNTQYF.

This clonotype came up a few times. The rearrangement joins TRBV3-1 to TRBJ2-7; perhaps TRBD2 as D (7 bases). This CDR3 comprises 16 residues. Germline V CDR1 and CDR2: LGHDT, YNNKEL (reference sequence). Trimming took off 0 bases at V and 0 bases at J, with 12 bases between the two ends. The CDR3 coding sequence is TGTGCCAGCAGCCAAGAGGGAGGGGGTCTCTCCTACGAGCAGTACTTC. Translating it yields CASSQEGGGLSYEQYF.

This clonotype was seen only a few times. This chain connects TRBV5-8 to TRBJ2-3; TRBD2 is a possible D gene (6 bases). The germline V gene has CDR1 SGHTS and CDR2 YDEGEE. Trimming removed 0 bases from V and 0 bases from J, with 14 bases in between. The CDR3 sequence is 17 residues long. CDR3 residues: CASSLGTGLMSTDTQYF. Here the CDR3 DNA reads TGTGCCAGCAGCTTGGGGACGGGACTCATGAGCACAGATACGCAGTATTTT.

This clonotype has just one count. The chain is built from TRBV15 and TRBJ2-3, with a tentative D call TRBD2 (6 bases). Trimming removed 8 bases at V and 3 bases at J, with 12 bases between. Germline-derived CDR1 and CDR2 are LNHNV and YYDKDF (reference sequence). The CDR3 length is 13 residues. CDR3 region: CATWGERTDTQYF. CDR3 DNA: TGTGCCACCTGGGGGGAGAGGACAGATACGCAGTATTTT.

The CDR3 protein is CASSSVGRDSPEKLFF. The CDR3 coding sequence is TGTGCCAGCAGCTCGGTGGGTAGGGACTCGCCAGAAAAACTGTTTTTT. V and J are TRBV7-9 and TRBJ1-4, with D tentatively TRBD1 (5 bases). Deletions cut 4 bases from V and 8 bases from J, with 20 bases between. Germline V gene lookup returns CDR1 SEHNR and CDR2 FQNEAQ (reference sequence). The CDR3 contains 16 residues.

This chain links TRBV27 with TRBJ2-1; the D is unclear. Looked up from germline, CDR1 is MNHEY and CDR2 is SMNVEV (reference sequence). Deletions cut 1 base from V and 9 bases from J, with 10 bases between. This CDR3 has 13 amino acids. The CDR3 region is CASSLYRVGEQFF. The CDR3 region has the DNA TGTGCCAGCAGTTTATACCGCGTGGGTGAGCAGTTCTTC.

For the CDR3, the DNA is TGTGCCAGCAGGGTAGACCAGGGGCGGTCGGACGAGCAGTACTTC. This gives the protein CASRVDQGRSDEQYF. The J gene is TRBJ2-7, the V gene TRBV2; weak D call: TRBD1 (6 bases). CDR3 length: 15 amino acids. Between the trimmed V and J ends, which lost 6 bases and 5 bases, there was a span of 20 bases. Per the germline V gene, CDR1 is SNHLY and CDR2 is FYNNEI.

The gene calls are TRBV24-1 and TRBJ2-3; 8 bases are shared with TRBD1. The germline CDR1 and CDR2 sequences are KGHDR and SFDVKD. This CDR3 has 16 residues. V was pared by 2 bases and J by 3 bases, with 6 bases of the junction left unmatched. CDR3 nucleotides: TGTGCCACCAGTGATTATCGACAGGGGCCAACAGATACGCAGTATTTT. Translating it yields CATSDYRQGPTDTQYF.

This clonotype occurred a few times. The V gene is TRBV30, the J gene TRBJ2-7; D is unresolved. The CDR3 extends over 12 amino acids. The germline CDR1 and CDR2 sequences are GTSNPN and SVGIG (reference sequence). V was clipped by 2 bases and J by 0 bases, with 5 bases between them. CDR3 protein: CAWSWGSYEQYF. For the CDR3, the DNA is TGTGCCTGGAGTTGGGGCTCCTACGAGCAGTACTTC.

This clonotype was detected only a few times. The rearrangement links TRBV5-1 to TRBJ2-7, with 8 bases matching TRBD1. Looked up from germline, CDR1 is SGHRS and CDR2 is YFSETQ. The CDR3 is 13 residues long. Germline trimming cut 4 bases from V and 5 bases from J; bases unmatched to any gene: 5. CDR3 coding DNA: TGCGCCAGCAGCATCCCGGGACAGGACGAGCAGTACTTC. It codes for CASSIPGQDEQYF.

J is TRBJ2-7 and V is TRBV20-1, with 8 bases fitting TRBD1. The CDR3 is 16 residues long. The J segment lost 5 bases and the V segment lost 1 base, leaving 13 bases of the junction unmatched. Germline loops: CDR1 DFQATT, CDR2 SNEGSKA (reference sequence). This chain's CDR3 is CSARVVVTGVRDEQYF. As DNA, the CDR3 is TGCAGTGCTAGAGTCGTCGTGACAGGGGTAAGGGACGAGCAGTACTTC.

This chain joins TRBV9 and TRBJ2-1; D possibly corresponds to TRBD1 (5 bases). Looked up from germline, CDR1 is SGDLS and CDR2 is YYNGEE. This CDR3 is 15 amino acids long. Trimming took off 0 bases at V and 6 bases at J, with 13 bases between the two ends. DNA for the CDR3: TGTGCCAGCAGCGTAGCGGACAAGGTACTCAATGAGCAGTTCTTC. This codes for CASSVADKVLNEQFF.

This chain links TRBV5-4 with TRBJ1-2; D remains unclear. Trimming pared 1 base from V and 2 bases from J, leaving 9 bases between. CDR3 length: 14 amino acids. Germline assignment: CDR1 SGHNT and CDR2 YYREEE (reference sequence). The CDR3 loop reads CASSLKRLNYGYTF. In nucleotides, the CDR3 is TGTGCCAGCAGCTTGAAGAGGCTCAACTATGGCTACACCTTC.

The CDR3 is CSARGSPGLAGARSVQYF. CDR3 DNA sequence: TGCAGTGCTAGGGGAAGTCCGGGACTAGCGGGAGCCCGCTCGGTGCAGTACTTC. J is TRBJ2-7 and V is TRBV20-1; the match to TRBD2 covers 14 bases. This CDR3 is built from 18 residues. The ends lost 3 bases at V and 9 bases at J; junction bases unmatched: 19. From germline, CDR1 is DFQATT and CDR2 SNEGSKA (reference sequence).

The chain recombines TRBV6-5 with TRBJ2-2; the D gene is possibly TRBD2 (6 bases). The V gene's germline CDR1 is MNHEY and CDR2 SVGAGI. The germline V and J ends were trimmed by 1 base and 6 bases, with 12 bases remaining between them. CDR3 length: 15 residues. CDR3 bases: TGTGCCAGCAGTTACTGGACTCGGAGGGCCGGGGAGCTGTTTTTT. It yields the protein CASSYWTRRAGELFF.

The chain has TRBV19 and TRBJ2-7; 9 positions agree with TRBD1. V lost 5 bases, J lost 3 bases, and 5 bases stayed unmatched. The V gene's germline CDR1 is LNHDA and CDR2 SQIVND (reference sequence). This CDR3 has 14 amino acids. This CDR3 reads CASSDGTGYYEQYF. The DNA for the CDR3 is TGTGCCAGTAGTGACGGGACAGGGTACTACGAGCAGTACTTC. The full variable domain, its missing parts supplied by reference TRBV19 and TRBJ2-7, is DGGITQSPKYLFRKEGQNVTLSCEQNLNHDAMYWYRQDPGQGLRLIYYSQIVNDFQKGDIAEGYSVSREKKESFPLTVTSAQKNPTAFYLCASSDGTGYYEQYFGPGTRLTVT.

This clonotype was counted a few times. The V gene is TRBV29-1, the J gene TRBJ1-4; 11 bases match TRBD1. The CDR3 sequence is 15 residues long. The ends lost 5 bases at V and 8 bases at J; junction bases unmatched: 10. Germline loops: CDR1 SQVTM, CDR2 ANQGSEA. The CDR3 nucleotides are TGCAGCGTTCGGGACAGGGGGTTTTCCGGGGAAAAACTGTTTTTT. This sequence encodes CSVRDRGFSGEKLFF.

J is TRBJ2-7 and V is TRBV30; possibly TRBD1 or TRBD2 for D (5 bases each). The V and J ends lost 5 bases and 7 bases respectively, with 15 bases between them. Germline CDR1 GTSNPN, CDR2 SVGIG (reference sequence). CDR3 length: 12 residues. CDR3 DNA: TGTGCCTGGGGGGACCGCCCGGAGGAGCAGTACTTC. Protein sequence: CAWGDRPEEQYF.

The chain uses TRBV27 and TRBJ2-1, with 9 bases identical to TRBD1. This CDR3 region has 13 residues. In germline, CDR1 is MNHEY, CDR2 SMNVEV (reference sequence). Written as DNA, the CDR3 is TGTGTCGCGAGGGACAGGGATCACAATGAGCAGTTCTTC. Translating it yields CVARDRDHNEQFF.

The genes are TRBV5-4 and TRBJ2-3; 7 bases line up with TRBD1. V trimming: 0 bases; J trimming: 6 bases; junction bases outside the gene matches: 7. The CDR3 covers 15 residues. Germline CDR1 reads SGHNT; CDR2 reads YYREEE (reference sequence). The CDR3 region is CASSLVVTGSDTQYF. In DNA, the CDR3 is TGTGCCAGCAGCTTGGTGGTGACAGGGTCCGATACGCAGTATTTT.

The rearrangement links TRBV20-1 to TRBJ2-7; maybe TRBD2 (6 bases). The germline V gene has CDR1 DFQATT and CDR2 SNEGSKA (reference sequence). The CDR3 extends over 17 amino acids. V lost 0 bases and J 2 bases, leaving 20 bases between the germline ends. The CDR3 DNA is TGCAGTGCTAGAGAAGAGTCTCTAGCGATTACTCCCTACGAGCAGTACTTC. As protein: CSAREESLAITPYEQYF.

This clonotype was seen a few times. V usage is TRBV27 and J usage is TRBJ1-2; D gene uncertain. CDR3 length equals 13 residues. V lost 2 bases and J 4 bases, leaving 8 bases between the germline ends. Germline values: CDR1 MNHEY, CDR2 SMNVEV (reference sequence). CDR3 residues: CASSLGVGYGYTF. As DNA, the CDR3 is TGTGCCAGCAGTTTAGGTGTAGGCTATGGCTACACCTTC.

Of note for this clonotype: At one end, the junction sequence differs from germline, possibly due to a read error. The chain carries TRBV4-2 and TRBJ2-1; D may be TRBD2 (5 bases). The CDR3 sequence is 16 residues long. CDR1 is LGHNA and CDR2 is YNFKEQ in the germline V gene. CDR3 in DNA: TGTGCCAGCAGCCAAGACGAGGGCGGTTCCTACAATGGGCAGTTCTTC. It encodes CASSQDEGGSYNGQFF.

The chain is built from TRBV10-3 and TRBJ2-3; 7 bases agree with TRBD2. The CDR3 contains 16 residues. Looked up from germline, CDR1 is ENHRY and CDR2 is SYGVKD. V shed 0 bases and J 3 bases; nucleotides not matched to a gene: 6. The DNA of the CDR3 is TGTGCCATCAGTGAGTCAAAGCGGGGCCTTACAGATACGCAGTATTTT. This translates into CAISESKRGLTDTQYF.